A single sample is the source of the 26 T cell receptor beta chains below, sequenced in a study of shared clonotypes between healthy human individuals. The protocol was immunoSEQ multiplex PCR, while the TCRdb copy is restricted to in-frame clones and leaves out a portion. The table includes over 2 million clones, about nine tenths detected once. Sequenced material: naive CD4+ T cells from PBMCs. Stated subset: CD45RA+ positively selected. The receptor source for this set is a man between 18 and 35 years old in good health. Some clones in this sample may be carry-over from other donors' samples.

This clone was found once. V usage is TRBV5-1 and J usage is TRBJ2-7; D is perhaps TRBD1 or TRBD2 (5 bases each). CDR1 SGHRS and CDR2 YFSETQ come from the germline V gene. The CDR3 spans 12 residues. With 7 bases removed from V and 2 bases from J, the gap between germline ends came to 10 bases. The CDR3 loop is CASGTSPYEQYF. CDR3 nucleotide sequence: TGCGCCAGCGGGACCTCCCCCTACGAGCAGTACTTC. Based on the CDR3 plus reference TRBV5-1 and TRBJ2-7, the full variable domain is KAGVTQTPRYLIKTRGQQVTLSCSPISGHRSVSWYQQTPGQGLQFLFEYFSETQRNKGNFPGRFSGRQFSNSRSEMNVSTLELGDSALYLCASGTSPYEQYFGPGTRLTVT.

CDR3 in DNA: TGTGCCAGCAGTTTCTCTGCCAACAGGGGGAATGAGCAGTTCTTC. Amino acid sequence: CASSFSANRGNEQFF. J is TRBJ2-1 and V is TRBV28; 8 nucleotides line up with TRBD1. This CDR3 has 15 amino acids. V lost 3 bases, J lost 7 bases, and 8 bases stayed unmatched. Germline CDR1 MDHEN, CDR2 SYDVKM.

The chain joins TRBV28 to TRBJ2-7; 11 nucleotides align to TRBD1. The CDR3 length is 12 residues. The V gene end was trimmed by 9 bases and the J gene end by 6 bases; junction bases not matched to a gene: 4. Germline assignment: CDR1 MDHEN and CDR2 SYDVKM. Written as DNA, the CDR3 is TGTGCCAGAGGGACAGGGGGTCTCGAGCAGTACTTC. This encodes CARGTGGLEQYF.

The chain is built from TRBV28 and TRBJ2-5; tentative D call: TRBD2 (5 bases). Per germline, CDR1 MDHEN and CDR2 SYDVKM. The V end lost 3 bases, the J end lost 5 bases, and 22 bases lay between the germline ends. The length of the CDR3 is 17 residues. CDR3 sequence: CASSFPLDGIRLETQYF. CDR3 DNA: TGTGCCAGCAGTTTTCCCCTAGACGGGATTCGGCTGGAGACCCAGTACTTC. Complete variable domain (other parts from reference TRBV28 and TRBJ2-5): DVKVTQSSRYLVKRTGEKVFLECVQDMDHENMFWYRQDPGLGLRLIYFSYDVKMKEKGDIPEGYSVSREKKERFSLILESASTNQTSMYLCASSFPLDGIRLETQYFGPGTRLLVL.

The chain employs TRBV28 and TRBJ1-1; D unresolved. V dropped 2 bases and J dropped 0 bases, with 13 bases sitting between them. Germline-derived CDR1 and CDR2 are MDHEN and SYDVKM. This CDR3 contains 16 residues. The CDR3 sequence: CASSLETQRMNTEAFF. The CDR3 DNA reads as TGTGCCAGCAGTTTAGAGACCCAAAGGATGAACACTGAAGCTTTCTTT. The whole variable domain, filled in from reference TRBV28 and TRBJ1-1, reads DVKVTQSSRYLVKRTGEKVFLECVQDMDHENMFWYRQDPGLGLRLIYFSYDVKMKEKGDIPEGYSVSREKKERFSLILESASTNQTSMYLCASSLETQRMNTEAFFGQGTRLTVV.

The chain recombines TRBV28 with TRBJ2-2; 10 positions agree with TRBD2. The V gene end was trimmed by 8 bases and the J gene end by 6 bases; junction bases not matched to a gene: 0. The V gene's germline CDR1 is MDHEN and CDR2 SYDVKM. The CDR3 has 12 residues. CDR3 nucleotides: TGTGCCAGCCTAGCGGGAGCCGGGGAGCTGTTTTTT. Its translation: CASLAGAGELFF.

This clone was counted a few times. This chain links TRBV5-8 with TRBJ2-7, with 11 positions matching TRBD1. J lost 7 bases, V lost 3 bases, and 6 bases had no gene match. CDR1 and CDR2 (germline): SGHTS, YDEGEE. The CDR3 has 14 amino acids. As DNA, the CDR3 is TGTGCCAGCAGCTACCGGGACAGGGGGGAAGAGCAGTACTTC. This gives the protein CASSYRDRGEEQYF.

The chain carries TRBV10-3 and TRBJ1-2; 11 nucleotides line up with TRBD1. Germline CDR1 is ENHRY and CDR2 is SYGVKD. This CDR3 comprises 17 residues. V gave up 5 bases and J gave up 0 bases; unmatched junction bases: 8. CDR3 nucleotides: TGTGCCATCAGTAATGGACAGGGGGCGGCGACTAACTATGGCTACACCTTC. Translating gives CAISNGQGAATNYGYTF.

The chain has TRBV18 and TRBJ1-5; maybe TRBD1 (5 bases). Per the germline V gene, CDR1 is KGHSH and CDR2 is LQKENI. Trimming took 5 bases from V and 6 from J, leaving 14 bases between them. The CDR3 has 14 amino acids. CDR3 protein: CASSTQGSGQPQHF. In nucleotides, the CDR3 is TGTGCCAGCTCAACCCAGGGATCGGGTCAGCCCCAGCATTTT.

The CDR3 coding sequence is TGCAGCAAGGGGGCCCCCGGGACAACTGGAAACACCATATATTTT. Amino acids: CSKGAPGTTGNTIYF. The chain uses TRBV29-1 and TRBJ1-3, with TRBD1 identical over 7 bases. CDR3 length: 15 residues. Trimming removed 8 bases from V and 2 bases from J; junction bases left unmatched: 12. Germline lookup yields CDR1 SQVTM and CDR2 ANQGSEA.

The chain joins TRBV7-3 to TRBJ2-3; 7 bases agree with TRBD2. Per germline, CDR1 SGHTA and CDR2 FQGTGA. V shed 1 base, J shed 11 bases, and the junction held 6 bases outside the gene matches. There are 13 residues in the CDR3. CDR3 in DNA: TGTGCCAGCAGCTTAATGCGGGGGTCTAAGCAGTATTTT. Translated: CASSLMRGSKQYF.

The chain carries TRBV19 and TRBJ1-2, with D tentatively TRBD1 (5 bases). The V end lost 5 bases, the J end lost 4 bases, and 14 bases lay between the germline ends. Germline CDR1 and CDR2: LNHDA and SQIVND (reference sequence). The CDR3 extends over 14 amino acids. The CDR3 nucleotides read TGTGCCAGTAGTGATCGCGACAGACTCTATGGCTACACCTTC. Protein product: CASSDRDRLYGYTF. The full variable domain, its missing parts supplied by reference TRBV19 and TRBJ1-2, is DGGITQSPKYLFRKEGQNVTLSCEQNLNHDAMYWYRQDPGQGLRLIYYSQIVNDFQKGDIAEGYSVSREKKESFPLTVTSAQKNPTAFYLCASSDRDRLYGYTFGSGTRLTVV.

The chain combines TRBV18 with TRBJ1-4; D is ambiguous. The V end was cut by 6 bases, the J end by 7 bases, with 18 bases between. Germline V gives CDR1 KGHSH, CDR2 LQKENI. The CDR3 length is 15 residues. In nucleotides, the CDR3 is TGTGCCAGCTCCCCCCCGGGGTCGGTTCGTGAAAAACTGTTTTTT. It translates to CASSPPGSVREKLFF. Full variable domain (rest looked up from reference TRBV18 and TRBJ1-4): NAGVMQNPRHLVRRRGQEARLRCSPMKGHSHVYWYRQLPEEGLKFMVYLQKENIIDESGMPKERFSAEFPKEGPSILRIQQVVRGDSAAYFCASSPPGSVREKLFFGSGTQLSVL.

The chain recombines TRBV7-9 with TRBJ2-1; 12 nucleotides align to TRBD2. Per germline, CDR1 SEHNR and CDR2 FQNEAQ (reference sequence). The CDR3 contains 16 residues. Trimming cost V 5 bases and J 8 bases; bases outside gene matches: 10. The CDR3 spells CASSDTTSGSLDEQFF. As DNA, the CDR3 is TGTGCCAGCAGCGACACGACTAGCGGGAGTCTAGATGAGCAGTTCTTC.

This sequence joins TRBV6-1 and TRBJ2-7; TRBD2 matches at 9 bases. V was pared by 0 bases and J by 2 bases, with 5 bases of the junction left unmatched. The CDR3 runs to 16 residues. CDR1 is MNHNS, CDR2 SASEGT, per germline. The CDR3 loop reads CASSEAGGRAPYEQYF. CDR3 in DNA: TGTGCCAGCAGTGAAGCTGGCGGGAGGGCCCCCTACGAGCAGTACTTC.

The chain is built from TRBV15 and TRBJ2-2; no clear D gene. Trimming shortened V by 4 bases and J by 6 bases, and 12 bases separated the two germline ends. CDR1 is LNHNV, CDR2 YYDKDF, per germline (reference sequence). The CDR3 runs 14 residues. CDR3 coding DNA: TGTGCCACCAGCACCAAAATACGGGCCGGGGAGCTGTTTTTT. Translated: CATSTKIRAGELFF.

This chain joins TRBV5-8 and TRBJ1-1; no reliable D call. V lost 0 bases to trimming and J lost 1 base, with 10 bases between them. The CDR3 has 15 residues. Germline CDR1 SGHTS, CDR2 YDEGEE. The CDR3 DNA sequence: TGTGCCAGCAGCTTGGACACACCTAGGAACACTGAAGCTTTCTTT. Translating gives CASSLDTPRNTEAFF. Full variable domain (outside the CDR3, taken from reference TRBV5-8 and TRBJ1-1): EAGVTQSPTHLIKTRGQQATLRCSPISGHTSVYWYQQALGLGLQFLLWYDEGEERNRGNFPPRFSGRQFPNYSSELNVNALELEDSALYLCASSLDTPRNTEAFFGQGTRLTVV.

This clone was seen a single time. The chain recombines TRBV18 with TRBJ1-5; a weak D match, TRBD1 (6 bases). The V end was cut by 5 bases, the J end by 7 bases, with 15 bases between. The CDR3 contains 14 residues. Germline loops: CDR1 KGHSH, CDR2 LQKENI. The CDR3 loop is CASSSQGGWQPQHF. CDR3 DNA: TGTGCCAGCTCATCACAGGGAGGGTGGCAGCCCCAGCATTTT.

The chain employs TRBV11-1 and TRBJ1-3; D uncertain. Looked up from germline, CDR1 is SGHAT and CDR2 is FQDESV (reference sequence). The CDR3 totals 14 residues. V dropped 5 bases and J dropped 8 bases, with 16 bases sitting between them. Written as DNA, the CDR3 is TGTGCCAGCAGCCTTATGAGGAGGAGCGACACCATATATTTT. It encodes CASSLMRRSDTIYF.

The V call is TRBV5-1, the J call TRBJ1-1, with D perhaps matching TRBD1 (5 bases). This CDR3 contains 18 residues. The V and J ends lost 1 base and 1 base respectively, with 20 bases between them. Germline V gene lookup returns CDR1 SGHRS and CDR2 YFSETQ. The chain's CDR3 is CASSLFPIETDPNTEAFF. CDR3 in DNA: TGCGCCAGCAGCTTGTTCCCTATAGAGACAGACCCGAACACTGAAGCTTTCTTT. The variable domain in full, completed from reference TRBV5-1 and TRBJ1-1, reads KAGVTQTPRYLIKTRGQQVTLSCSPISGHRSVSWYQQTPGQGLQFLFEYFSETQRNKGNFPGRFSGRQFSNSRSEMNVSTLELGDSALYLCASSLFPIETDPNTEAFFGQGTRLTVV.

The chain links TRBV28 to TRBJ2-1, with 8 bases identical to TRBD1. CDR1 and CDR2 (germline): MDHEN, SYDVKM. V shed 6 bases, J shed 7 bases, and the junction held 11 bases outside the gene matches. This CDR3 contains 15 residues. CDR3 nucleotide sequence: TGTGCCAGCAGACCCGACAGGGGTTGGGAGAATGAGCAGTTCTTC. Translation gives CASRPDRGWENEQFF.

The rearrangement joins TRBV5-4 to TRBJ2-7; the D gene is possibly TRBD2 (5 bases). The V gene lost 2 bases and the J gene lost 6 bases, with 9 bases spanning the gap. The CDR3 has 12 residues. Germline CDR1 SGHNT, CDR2 YYREEE (reference sequence). CDR3 region: CASSLPSREQYF. CDR3 nucleotide sequence: TGTGCCAGCAGCTTACCTAGCCGCGAGCAGTACTTC.

This chain uses TRBV19 with TRBJ2-1; possibly TRBD2 for D (8 bases). The CDR3 sequence is 15 residues long. V gave up 1 base and J gave up 8 bases, with 15 bases separating them. Germline V gives CDR1 LNHDA, CDR2 SQIVND (reference sequence). This chain's CDR3 is CASSIAGTRGHEQFF. CDR3 nucleotide sequence: TGTGCCAGTAGTATAGCAGGGACTAGGGGGCATGAGCAGTTCTTC.

The rearrangement links TRBV19 to TRBJ1-3; D is unresolved. Germline V gives CDR1 LNHDA, CDR2 SQIVND (reference sequence). The CDR3 runs 13 residues. V lost 3 bases, J lost 0 bases, and 3 bases lay in between. The CDR3 DNA follows: TGTGCCAGTAGTATTTCCTCTGGAAACACCATATATTTT. This gives the protein CASSISSGNTIYF.

This chain uses TRBV5-1 with TRBJ1-4; TRBD1 matches 8 bases. The CDR3 runs to 17 residues. After removal of 3 bases from V and 3 bases from J, the junction contained 10 bases not matched to a gene. Looked up from germline, CDR1 is SGHRS and CDR2 is YFSETQ. The CDR3 is CASSYWAGGAPNEKLFF. The DNA for the CDR3 is TGCGCCAGCAGCTATTGGGCAGGGGGCGCCCCTAATGAAAAACTGTTTTTT.

V is TRBV2 and J is TRBJ2-3; D gene uncertain. Germline CDR1 SNHLY, CDR2 FYNNEI. This CDR3 is 12 amino acids long. The ends were cut back, 3 bases at V and 4 bases at J, with 5 bases in the middle. CDR3: CASSDVPDTQYF. As DNA, the CDR3 is TGTGCCAGCAGTGACGTCCCAGATACGCAGTATTTT.